These 9 T cell receptor beta chains originate from one sample sequenced in a study of T cell responses to AZD1222 COVID-19 vaccine. Libraries were prepared by immunoSEQ multiplex PCR; TCRdb keeps only in-frame clonotypes and omits some of them. The sample contains under 140,000 clones, less than 95% of which appear only once. The specimen was peripheral blood, collected on day 0 of AZD1222 vaccination. These receptor sequences come from an adult in good health.

The chain recombines TRBV5-1 with TRBJ1-2; 7 bases align to TRBD1. The V and J ends lost 3 bases and 6 bases, in that order; junction bases with no gene match: 8. Looked up from germline, CDR1 is SGHRS and CDR2 is YFSETQ. CDR3 length: 14 residues. CDR3 in DNA: TGCGCCAGCAGCTCGCTGGACAGGAGGGATGGCTACACCTTC. This translates into CASSSLDRRDGYTF.

The rearrangement uses TRBV28 and TRBJ1-4; the match to TRBD1 covers 10 bases. The CDR3 extends over 15 amino acids. The V and J ends lost 7 bases and 7 bases, in that order; junction bases with no gene match: 9. Per the germline V gene, CDR1 is MDHEN and CDR2 is SYDVKM. DNA of the CDR3: TGTGCCAGCACCCCAGGGGGGACAGGGGCTGAAAAACTGTTTTTT. As protein: CASTPGGTGAEKLFF.

This clone was counted a single time. V gene TRBV2 combines with J gene TRBJ1-1; D gene unclear. The length of the CDR3 is 13 residues. Germline V gene sequence: CDR1 SNHLY, CDR2 FYNNEI. V gave up 4 bases and J gave up 0 bases, with 6 bases separating them. The CDR3 here is CASSVGMNTEAFF. In nucleotides, the CDR3 is TGTGCCAGCAGTGTGGGGATGAACACTGAAGCTTTCTTT.

The chain carries TRBV5-1 and TRBJ1-2; D call uncertain. This CDR3 spans 13 amino acids. CDR1 and CDR2 from the germline V gene are SGHRS and YFSETQ. V was shortened by 4 bases and J by 7 bases, with 14 bases between the two germline ends. The CDR3 nucleotides are TGCGCCAGCAGCCATGACGGTGATTCTGGCTACACCTTC. Translated: CASSHDGDSGYTF.

The chain recombines TRBV6-4 with TRBJ2-2; 11 bases match TRBD2. V lost 6 bases to trimming and J lost 2 bases; unmatched junction nucleotides: 5. CDR3 length equals 16 residues. Germline CDR1 MRHNA, CDR2 SNTAGT. The CDR3 sequence is CASRTTSGANTGELFF. The CDR3, as DNA: TGTGCCAGCAGAACGACTAGCGGGGCCAACACCGGGGAGCTGTTTTTT.

This chain joins TRBV5-8 and TRBJ1-1; TRBD1 agrees at 9 bases. The CDR3 totals 16 residues. Trimming took 3 bases from V and 0 from J; bases not matched to a gene: 6. CDR1 SGHTS and CDR2 YDEGEE come from the germline V gene. CDR3 sequence: CASSSGQGYMNTEAFF. CDR3 DNA: TGTGCCAGCAGCTCGGGACAGGGTTATATGAACACTGAAGCTTTCTTT.

In DNA, the CDR3 is TGTGCCAGCAGCTCCCCTCGGACGGAACATAATTCACCCCTCCACTTT. Translating gives CASSSPRTEHNSPLHF. The chain recombines TRBV11-3 with TRBJ1-6; D remains ambiguous. Trimming removed 4 bases from V and 5 bases from J, with 15 bases in between. This CDR3 spans 16 amino acids. In germline, CDR1 is SGHNT, CDR2 YENEEA.

The chain is built from TRBV18 and TRBJ2-3; either TRBD1 or TRBD2 may fit D (6 bases each). Germline-derived CDR1 and CDR2 are KGHSH and LQKENI. This CDR3 has 16 residues. Trimming shortened V by 6 bases and J by 4 bases, and 20 bases separated the two germline ends. CDR3 DNA: TGTGCCAGCTCCCGAAAGGGGGGCGGGTTTGCAGATACGCAGTATTTT. The encoded protein is CASSRKGGGFADTQYF.

This clone was seen just once. The chain is built from TRBV28 and TRBJ2-7; 11 bases are a match to TRBD1. The CDR3 has 15 residues. J was trimmed by 1 base and V by 6 bases; bases with no gene match: 5. Germline CDR1 MDHEN, CDR2 SYDVKM. The CDR3 loop reads CASSPDRGQSYEQYF. The CDR3 DNA reads as TGTGCCAGCAGCCCGGACAGGGGGCAATCCTACGAGCAGTACTTC.